These 21 T cell receptor beta chains share one sample of origin, sequenced in a study of blood T cells in healthy people across ages. Primers used in a second PCR of roughly 6 to 11 cycles were a sample-barcoded 5' primer and a J-beta primer mix. A single record per CDR3 protein comes from TCRdb applying MiXCR to the 5' RACE reads. There are approximately 900,000 distinct CDR3 sequences in the sample; 25% to 30% occur only once, and about a tenth lies in the top ten. The same sample was also used in a study of T cells of mothers and their children.

Input material: blood. The receptors originated from a woman in her thirties or forties in good health.

This clonotype has only a few counts. The rearrangement uses TRBV29-1 and TRBJ2-1, with 10 bases lining up with TRBD2. Germline CDR1 reads SQVTM; CDR2 reads ANQGSEA. V was pared by 7 bases and J by 10 bases, with 10 bases of the junction left unmatched. The CDR3 runs 13 residues. CDR3 sequence (DNA): TGCAGCGCTCAGCGGGGGGGCCGGGGAGAGCAGTTCTTC. Translated, it gives CSAQRGGRGEQFF.

This clonotype was counted ten times or more. V and J are TRBV6-4 and TRBJ2-3; 10 bases map to TRBD2. This CDR3 has 15 residues. With V trimmed by 2 bases and J by 4 bases, 3 bases remained unmatched. Germline assignment: CDR1 MRHNA and CDR2 SNTAGT. This chain's CDR3 is CASSDSGGASDTQYF. CDR3 DNA: TGTGCCAGCAGTGACAGCGGGGGGGCCTCAGATACGCAGTATTTT.

This sequence joins TRBV19 and TRBJ1-2, with 8 bases identical to TRBD1. V was pared by 2 bases and J by 7 bases, with 21 bases of the junction left unmatched. Germline CDR1 is LNHDA and CDR2 is SQIVND (reference sequence). The CDR3 sequence is 19 residues long. The CDR3 DNA sequence: TGTGCCAGTAGTATACAGGGGGCGCAGTATCTGGACCCCGGGAGTGGCTACACCTTC. It yields the protein CASSIQGAQYLDPGSGYTF.

This clonotype was observed a few times. The rearrangement joins TRBV14 to TRBJ1-2; no definite D call. This CDR3 spans 16 amino acids. Trimming removed 2 bases at V and 3 bases at J, with 16 bases between. Germline CDR1 reads SGHDN; CDR2 reads FVKESK. CDR3 protein: CASSQNKNGYDYGYTF. CDR3 in DNA: TGTGCCAGCAGCCAAAACAAGAACGGGTACGACTATGGCTACACCTTC.

The CDR3 DNA follows: TGCAGTGCAAAACTAGCGGGAGGCCCAACGGGCGAGCAGTACTTC. Residues: CSAKLAGGPTGEQYF. V gene TRBV20-1 combines with J gene TRBJ2-5; the match to TRBD2 covers 12 bases. The DNA end is a closer match to TRBJ2-7, so the J assignment may be wrong. The germline V gene encodes CDR1 DFQATT and CDR2 SNEGSKA (reference sequence). This CDR3 has 15 residues.

This clonotype was seen just once. A much larger clonotype is one base distant, so this may be a read error. The genes are TRBV20-1 and TRBJ2-5; 8 bases are shared with TRBD1. From germline, CDR1 is DFQATT and CDR2 SNEGSKA (reference sequence). The CDR3 is made up of 13 amino acids. V shed 5 bases, J shed 4 bases, and the junction held 6 bases outside the gene matches. CDR3 residues: CSADLGTGETQYF. Here the CDR3 DNA reads TGCAGTGCTGACCTTGGGACAGGAGAGACCCAGTACTTC.

Concerning this clonotype: Possible read error: a much larger clone is one base away. The chain employs TRBV20-1 and TRBJ2-1; D uncertain. The V and J ends lost 6 bases and 10 bases respectively, with 16 bases between them. Germline V gene sequence: CDR1 DFQATT, CDR2 SNEGSKA (reference sequence). This CDR3 contains 12 residues. Here the CDR3 reads CSAETGSYEQFF. The DNA of the CDR3 is TGCAGTGCAGAAACCGGCTCCTACGAGCAGTTCTTC.

This clonotype was observed a handful of times. The chain employs TRBV28 and TRBJ2-7; no clear D gene. V lost 1 base, J lost 3 bases, and 10 bases lay in between. Germline V CDR1 and CDR2: MDHEN, SYDVKM. This CDR3 spans 14 amino acids. CDR3 sequence: CASSLSGDIYEQYF. As DNA, the CDR3 is TGTGCCAGCAGTTTATCTGGAGATATCTACGAGCAGTACTTC.

This clonotype was recorded at least ten times. Written as DNA, the CDR3 is TGTGCCAGCGGCTCAGGGGGCCGGAACGAGCAGTACTTC. As protein: CASGSGGRNEQYF. The chain uses TRBV28 and TRBJ2-7, with TRBD1 identical over 8 bases. Looked up from germline, CDR1 is MDHEN and CDR2 is SYDVKM. This CDR3 contains 13 residues. V trimming: 8 bases; J trimming: 5 bases; junction bases outside the gene matches: 8.

The sample holds a few counts of this clonotype. The chain uses TRBV2 and TRBJ1-1; TRBD1 matches at 7 bases. The CDR3 extends over 13 amino acids. Germline CDR1 and CDR2: SNHLY and FYNNEI. Trimming removed 5 bases from V and 12 bases from J; junction bases left unmatched: 12. CDR3 bases: TGTGCCAGCAGTACCCAGGGGGGGGCGAAAACTTTCTTT. It is translated as CASSTQGGAKTFF.

In the case of this clonotype: One base away lies a much larger clone, so this may be a sequencing read error. The chain is built from TRBV19 and TRBJ2-1, with 8 bases aligning to TRBD2. The length of the CDR3 is 15 residues. V was clipped by 4 bases and J by 7 bases; unmatched bases: 9. Germline CDR1 and CDR2: LNHDA and SQIVND (reference sequence). Here the CDR3 reads CASSRGAGAFNEQFF. The CDR3, as DNA: TGTGCCAGTAGTAGGGGAGCGGGGGCTTTTAATGAGCAGTTCTTC.

This chain uses TRBV5-1 with TRBJ2-3; 9 nucleotides align to TRBD2. Per the germline V gene, CDR1 is SGHRS and CDR2 is YFSETQ. The CDR3 totals 18 residues. The J segment lost 0 bases and the V segment lost 4 bases, leaving 12 bases of the junction unmatched. The CDR3 DNA sequence: TGCGCCAGCAGCCCCCCCCGGCGGGGGGGATCTAGCACAGATACGCAGTATTTT. This sequence encodes CASSPPRRGGSSTDTQYF.

This clonotype showed up many times. The rearrangement joins TRBV30 to TRBJ2-7; either TRBD1 or TRBD2 may supply D (5 bases each). Trimming took 2 bases from V and 3 from J, leaving 14 bases between them. Germline CDR1 is GTSNPN and CDR2 is SVGIG (reference sequence). The CDR3 consists of 14 residues. CDR3 DNA sequence: TGTGCCTGGAGTCCTCTGGGACCGATCTACGAGCAGTACTTC. The encoded protein is CAWSPLGPIYEQYF.

Worth noting for this clonotype: It may be a read error: a sequence one base away is much more abundant. The chain uses TRBV28 and TRBJ1-2, with TRBD1 as a possible D gene (5 bases). The CDR3 has 17 residues. CDR1 is MDHEN and CDR2 is SYDVKM in the germline V gene. The CDR3: CASSLSPWAGTDYGHTF. CDR3 sequence (DNA): TGTGCCAGCAGTTTATCTCCGTGGGCCGGGACCGATTATGGCCACACCTTC.

This clonotype appeared many times. The V call is TRBV29-1, the J call TRBJ2-7; 7 bases are shared with TRBD1. Looked up from germline, CDR1 is SQVTM and CDR2 is ANQGSEA. The ends lost 4 bases at V and 1 base at J; junction bases unmatched: 13. This CDR3 has 16 residues. CDR3 residues: CSVVGPGGRPSYEQYF. The CDR3 coding sequence is TGCAGCGTTGTAGGGCCAGGGGGTCGTCCGTCCTACGAGCAGTACTTC.

The chain recombines TRBV6-2 or TRBV6-3 with TRBJ2-1; TRBD1 agrees at 7 bases. Germline V lookup: CDR1 MNHEY, CDR2 SVGEGT. V lost 4 bases, J lost 4 bases, and 13 bases stayed unmatched. The CDR3 is 17 amino acids. For the CDR3, the DNA is TGTGCCAGCAGTTTAGGTGGGGGAAGGGGGCGATACAATGAGCAGTTCTTC. It specifies CASSLGGGRGRYNEQFF.

This clonotype was detected only a few times. The chain carries TRBV12-3 or TRBV12-4 and TRBJ2-7, with 8 bases that match TRBD2. This CDR3 comprises 14 residues. V lost 8 bases and J lost 6; bases outside the gene matches: 12. For the CDR3, the DNA is TGTGCCAGCCATTCGGGGGGGTTCACTACCGAGCAGTACTTC. The encoded protein is CASHSGGFTTEQYF.

The V call is TRBV27, the J call TRBJ1-1, with D possibly being TRBD1 (6 bases). V dropped 5 bases and J dropped 6 bases, with 16 bases sitting between them. This CDR3 has 14 residues. Germline loops: CDR1 MNHEY, CDR2 SMNVEV (reference sequence). The CDR3 spells CASSPRYRVAEAFF. Here the CDR3 DNA reads TGTGCCAGCAGTCCCCGTTACAGGGTGGCTGAAGCTTTCTTT.

V gene TRBV12-3 or TRBV12-4 combines with J gene TRBJ2-3; D unclear. This CDR3 region has 13 residues. V lost 7 bases to trimming and J lost 2 bases, with 10 bases between them. Here the CDR3 DNA reads TGTGCCAGCATCAGACGGCTCACAGATACGCAGTATTTT. Its translation: CASIRRLTDTQYF.

The chain joins TRBV7-2 to TRBJ1-5; TRBD1 matches 9 bases. With 5 bases clipped from V and 2 bases from J, the junction kept 7 bases outside the gene matches. CDR3 length: 16 amino acids. In germline, CDR1 is SGHTA, CDR2 FQGNSA. CDR3 protein: CASSGTGWVGNQPQHF. CDR3 bases: TGTGCCAGCAGCGGGACAGGGTGGGTTGGCAATCAGCCCCAGCATTTT.

With respect to this clonotype: This may be a read error: a much more frequent sequence differs by one nucleotide. The chain uses TRBV9 and TRBJ2-1, with D possibly being TRBD2 (6 bases). The germline gives CDR1 SGDLS, CDR2 YYNGEE. The CDR3 totals 13 residues. The CDR3 region is CAGSLRGMNEQFF. As DNA, the CDR3 is TGTGCCGGCAGCCTGCGGGGAATGAATGAGCAGTTCTTC.